The sequence of this TCR beta chain was determined in a study of beta chain features in type 1 diabetes. This clone was picked up a small number of times. Its antigen is not identified. Reverse transcription of all isolated RNA meant that expressed TCRB transcripts were sequenced. The data were produced by immunoSEQ multiplex PCR, yet TCRdb's version contains in-frame clones alone and is incomplete. The sample contains roughly 730,000 clones, roughly an eighth of which appear only once. V was cut by 2 bases and J by 7 bases, with 6 bases left in between. The CDR3 runs 12 residues. Per the germline V gene, CDR1 is MDHEN and CDR2 is SYDVKM. Study observations and caveats: Type 1 diabetes patients showed a moderate but significant shortening of TCRB CDR3s in all four CD4+ subsets.

The chain carries TRBV28 and TRBJ2-1, with D unclear. Sequencing was performed on naive CD4+ T cells from blood. The sequence derives from a man aged 18-30 years with type 1 diabetes. The CDR3, as DNA: TGTGCCAGCAGTTTAAGGCAGAATGAGCAGTTCTTC. Its protein is CASSLRQNEQFF.